A single sample gave rise to the 18 T cell receptor beta chains below, sequenced in a study of chemoradiotherapy in HPV16-positive cancers. Repertoires were generated with immunoSEQ multiplex PCR, while TCRdb's copy carries only in-frame clones and drops some. The profile shows 1,500 to 2,500 clones, roughly 90% of them singletons. The material was tumor tissue, obtained from a patient who underwent chemoradiotherapy. The receptors come from a human donor with HPV-associated anogenital cancer.

On this clone itself: The same CDR3 arises from other DNA sequences in this sample as well. The V and J genes are TRBV7-9 and TRBJ1-6, with D unclear. CDR3 size: 13 residues. Germline CDR1 is SEHNR and CDR2 is FQNEAQ (reference sequence). The germline V and J ends were trimmed by 3 bases and 7 bases, with 7 bases remaining between them. CDR3: CASSLRENSPLHF. The CDR3 region has the DNA TGTGCCAGCAGCTTGCGTGAGAATTCACCCCTCCACTTT.

The sample holds one count of this clone. The chain recombines TRBV6-1 with TRBJ2-1; D gene ambiguous. V gave up 2 bases and J gave up 7 bases, with 12 bases separating them. This CDR3 region has 14 residues. Germline CDR1 reads MNHNS; CDR2 reads SASEGT. The CDR3 sequence: CASSEWGSTNEQFF. The CDR3 DNA sequence: TGTGCCAGCAGTGAATGGGGATCAACTAATGAGCAGTTCTTC.

The chain employs TRBV9 and TRBJ1-5, with D tentatively TRBD1 (5 bases). Trimming shortened V by 0 bases and J by 4 bases, and 11 bases separated the two germline ends. Germline assignment: CDR1 SGDLS and CDR2 YYNGEE. This CDR3 region has 15 residues. Here the CDR3 reads CASSVGGGDNQPQHF. The CDR3 region has the DNA TGTGCCAGCAGCGTAGGGGGGGGTGATAATCAGCCCCAGCATTTT.

This clone was picked up one time. Other DNA sequences in this sample translate to the same CDR3. The rearrangement links TRBV11-2 to TRBJ2-7, with D unclear. The CDR3 loop spans 14 amino acids. Trimming took off 0 bases at V and 6 bases at J, with 12 bases between the two ends. Per the germline V gene, CDR1 is SGHAT and CDR2 is FQNNGV. The CDR3, as DNA: TGTGCCAGCAGCTTAGATCGAAGGCTCTCCGAGCAGTACTTC. As protein: CASSLDRRLSEQYF.

This clone was counted once. The chain carries TRBV4-1 and TRBJ1-2; no reliable D call. With 0 bases removed from V and 6 bases from J, the gap between germline ends came to 17 bases. There are 16 residues in the CDR3. Germline V gene data show CDR1 as MGHRA and CDR2 as YSYEKL. The CDR3 DNA reads TGCGCCAGCAGCCAAGATCCTACCCTTACCCGTAATGGCTACACCTTC. Residues: CASSQDPTLTRNGYTF.

This sequence joins TRBV11-3 and TRBJ2-3; 7 nucleotides line up with TRBD2. This CDR3 comprises 19 residues. Germline V gene sequence: CDR1 SGHNT, CDR2 YENEEA. Germline trimming cut 5 bases from V and 5 bases from J; bases unmatched to any gene: 22. The CDR3 region has the DNA TGTGCCAGCAGCCCACACGACGGGTCAGCGCGGGGGTATGGAGATACGCAGTATTTT. It encodes CASSPHDGSARGYGDTQYF.

This chain links TRBV5-1 with TRBJ2-7; TRBD1 agrees at 9 bases. The length of the CDR3 is 11 residues. The germline gives CDR1 SGHRS, CDR2 YFSETQ. V was clipped by 7 bases and J by 5 bases; unmatched bases: 1. CDR3 nucleotide sequence: TGCGCCAGCCGGGACAGGGACGAGCAGTACTTC. It encodes CASRDRDEQYF.

The chain combines TRBV7-9 with TRBJ1-4; weak D call: TRBD1 (6 bases). There are 14 residues in the CDR3. V dropped 2 bases and J dropped 2 bases, with 6 bases sitting between them. Germline V lookup: CDR1 SEHNR, CDR2 FQNEAQ (reference sequence). The CDR3 region is CASSLQGTNEKLFF. As DNA, the CDR3 is TGTGCCAGCAGCTTACAGGGGACTAATGAAAAACTGTTTTTT.

V usage is TRBV30 and J usage is TRBJ1-2; 10 bases are a match to TRBD1. The CDR3 is 16 amino acids. Losses at the gene ends were 3 bases for V and 7 bases for J; bases not matched to a gene: 14. In germline, CDR1 is GTSNPN, CDR2 SVGIG (reference sequence). This CDR3 reads CAWSSKEATGGFGYTF. DNA of the CDR3: TGTGCCTGGAGCTCGAAGGAAGCGACAGGGGGCTTTGGCTACACCTTC.

The J gene is TRBJ1-4, the V gene TRBV10-3; a possible D gene is TRBD1 (6 bases). V lost 5 bases and J 5 bases, leaving 12 bases between the germline ends. The V gene's germline CDR1 is ENHRY and CDR2 SYGVKD. This CDR3 is built from 14 residues. In DNA form, the CDR3 reads TGTGCCATCAGTCAGACAGGCCCGAATGAAAAACTGTTTTTT. It is translated as CAISQTGPNEKLFF.

J is TRBJ1-2 and V is TRBV30; 7 nucleotides align to TRBD1. Per germline, CDR1 GTSNPN and CDR2 SVGIG (reference sequence). J gave up 7 bases and V 0 bases, and 11 bases lay outside the gene matches. This CDR3 is built from 15 residues. CDR3 bases: TGTGCCTGGAGTGTACCCCAGGGGGGCGCGGGTGGCTACACCTTC. Its translation is CAWSVPQGGAGGYTF.

The rearrangement uses TRBV19 and TRBJ2-1, with unresolved D. The V end lost 3 bases, the J end lost 0 bases, and 9 bases lay between the germline ends. Germline CDR1 is LNHDA and CDR2 is SQIVND (reference sequence). The CDR3 is made up of 15 amino acids. CDR3 nucleotides: TGTGCCAGTAGTATCGGAGCAGGCTCCTACAATGAGCAGTTCTTC. Its translation is CASSIGAGSYNEQFF.

V is TRBV11-2 and J is TRBJ2-3, with 8 bases that match TRBD2. The CDR3 runs 14 residues. J lost 6 bases, V lost 1 base, and 3 bases had no gene match. CDR1 is SGHAT, CDR2 FQNNGV, per germline. CDR3 protein: CASSLVLAGDTQYF. The DNA for the CDR3 is TGTGCCAGCAGCTTAGTTTTAGCGGGGGATACGCAGTATTTT.

In this sample, this clone turned up once. The chain is built from TRBV7-9 and TRBJ2-7, with D uncertain. CDR3 length equals 12 residues. Germline V gene sequence: CDR1 SEHNR, CDR2 FQNEAQ (reference sequence). The V end lost 5 bases, the J end lost 8 bases, and 13 bases lay between the germline ends. The CDR3 bases are TGTGCCAGCAGCCTTTTCCTTGGGCAGCAGTACGTC. Amino acids: CASSLFLGQQYV.

The chain's CDR3 is CASSLSGETQYF. In DNA form, the CDR3 reads TGTGCCAGCAGCTTATCGGGGGAGACCCAGTACTTC. The V and J genes are TRBV7-3 and TRBJ2-5, with a weak D call TRBD2 (5 bases). CDR3 length equals 12 residues. CDR1 is SGHTA and CDR2 is FQGTGA in the germline V gene. V was clipped by 2 bases and J by 5 bases, with 6 bases between them.

This chain uses TRBV28 with TRBJ1-3; no reliable D call. V lost 3 bases and J 1 base, leaving 4 bases between the germline ends. Germline-derived CDR1 and CDR2 are MDHEN and SYDVKM. The CDR3 length is 13 residues. CDR3 region: CASSFGSGNTIYF. The CDR3 bases are TGTGCCAGCAGTTTTGGATCTGGAAACACCATATATTTT.

The chain uses TRBV25-1 and TRBJ2-2, with D perhaps TRBD2 (6 bases). CDR1 is MGHDK, CDR2 SYGVNS, per germline. Trimming removed 1 base at V and 7 bases at J, with 16 bases between. The CDR3 consists of 16 residues. For the CDR3, the DNA is TGTGCCAGCAGTGAATGGGGGGTTAGGGCCGGCGGGGAGCTGTTTTTT. Translation gives CASSEWGVRAGGELFF.

The V call is TRBV19, the J call TRBJ2-1; tentatively, D is TRBD1 or TRBD2 (7 bases each). This CDR3 contains 15 residues. Germline CDR1 and CDR2: LNHDA and SQIVND (reference sequence). Deletions cut 6 bases from V and 6 bases from J, with 18 bases between. The CDR3 is CASRRGGTDPNEQFF. The CDR3 DNA follows: TGTGCCAGTAGGCGGGGAGGGACAGACCCCAATGAGCAGTTCTTC.